This T cell receptor (beta chain) was observed in a study of shared clonotypes between healthy human individuals. Study summary: Each donor's CD8 memory used one plate, CD8 naive two, each CD4 subset three.

Naivety among CD8 cells was defined by CD45RO negativity and positive CCR7 selection, thereby excluding terminally differentiated effector memory CD45RA+ cells. V gave up 8 bases and J gave up 2 bases, with 13 bases separating them. Germline assignment: CDR1 MNHEY and CDR2 SMNVEV (reference sequence). CDR3 size: 13 residues. Details on this clone: Its antigen remains unknown.

The assay used deep level. The sorted-subset replicate PCRs were given about 200 ng DNA, which is around 29,000 T cell genomes. This table comes from immunoSEQ multiplex PCR, and its TCRdb copy is limited to in-frame clones, with some not included. This table has 800,000 to 950,000 clones, about 96% appearing once. Notes on the study in general: A reduction in generation probabilities was seen for non-shared clonotypes relative to those shared by all four donors.

The sequenced sample was naive CD8+ T cells sorted from blood. This TCR was recovered from a man younger than 40 in good health. The chain joins TRBV27 to TRBJ2-7, with TRBD2 as a possible D gene (6 bases). CDR3 nucleotide sequence: TGTGCCAGCGCGGTCGGGGGAGCCTACGAGCAGTACTTC. Translation gives CASAVGGAYEQYF.